Presented here are 15 T cell receptor beta chains from one specimen sequenced in a study of Graves' ophthalmopathy and Graves' hyperthyroidism listed by TCRdb under 2018. The sequencer was an Illumina HiSeq 2000. For repertoire sequencing, the TCR beta CDR3 regions were amplified from RNA transcripts. The first round of RT-PCR was done with HTBI primers and the Qiagen OneStep RT-PCR kit, and was followed by a second round of multiplex PCR, then size selection and purification. Through fastp at Q25 and MiXCR, TCRdb rebuilt clones from the public reads, retaining in-frame beta chains. Every entry covers one CDR3 protein and lists the most common genes and DNA from its rows. For this sample the table gives around 1,200,000 distinct CDR3 sequences, of which 35% to 45% were detected only once. The top ten hold around 10% of the sample. Specimen: peripheral blood or thyroid tissue (not recorded which). The receptors were gathered from an adult man with Graves' hyperthyroidism.

This clonotype was seen only a few times. This chain links TRBV3-1 with TRBJ1-1, with TRBD1 as a possible D gene (5 bases). V dropped 0 bases and J dropped 5 bases, with 10 bases sitting between them. The CDR3 runs to 14 residues. The V gene's germline CDR1 is LGHDT and CDR2 YNNKEL (reference sequence). DNA for the CDR3: TGTGCCAGCAGCCAAGAATGGGGGAATACTGAAGCTTTCTTT. Protein: CASSQEWGNTEAFF.

This clonotype showed up many times. This chain connects TRBV7-8 to TRBJ1-1; D might be TRBD1 (6 bases). The germline gives CDR1 SGHVS, CDR2 FQNEAQ. This CDR3 comprises 15 residues. Trimming took off 4 bases at V and 2 bases at J, with 14 bases between the two ends. DNA of the CDR3: TGTGCCAGCAGCTCTAAGACAGGAACAAACACTGAAGCTTTCTTT. Translated, it gives CASSSKTGTNTEAFF.

In regard to this clonotype: A much larger clone differs by one base, so this may be a read error. The J gene is TRBJ2-7, the V gene TRBV7-9; no clear D gene. Germline CDR1 reads SEHNR; CDR2 reads FQNEAQ (reference sequence). The CDR3 extends over 15 amino acids. Between the trimmed V and J ends, which lost 5 bases and 2 bases, there was a span of 16 bases. CDR3 residues: CASSPTVTGTYEQYF. The CDR3 nucleotides are TGTGCCAGCAGCCCCACCGTAACGGGCACCTACGAGCAGTACTTC.

This clonotype came up many times. The chain recombines TRBV7-8 with TRBJ2-6, with TRBD1 as a possible D gene (5 bases). Germline CDR1 and CDR2: SGHVS and FQNEAQ. The V gene lost 5 bases and the J gene lost 1 base, with 18 bases spanning the gap. CDR3 length equals 18 residues. CDR3: CASSPMVMSGSGANVLTF. The CDR3 nucleotides read TGTGCCAGCAGCCCCATGGTTATGTCAGGGTCTGGGGCCAACGTCCTGACTTTC. The complete variable domain, with remaining parts taken from reference TRBV7-8 and TRBJ2-6, reads GAGVSQSPRYKVAKRGQDVALRCDPISGHVSLFWYQQALGQGPEFLTYFQNEAQLDKSGLPSDRFFAERPEGSVSTLKIQRTQQEDSAVYLCASSPMVMSGSGANVLTFGAGSRLTVL.

This clonotype was counted only a few times. This rearrangement joins TRBV2 to TRBJ1-4; 7 bases match TRBD1. V lost 6 bases, J lost 8 bases, and 6 bases stayed unmatched. The germline V gene has CDR1 SNHLY and CDR2 FYNNEI. CDR3 length equals 13 residues. CDR3 in DNA: TGTGCCAGCAGGGGACAGATTGGAGAAAAACTGTTTTTT. This gives the protein CASRGQIGEKLFF.

This clonotype was counted a few times. The chain links TRBV4-1 to TRBJ1-6; D is undetermined. With 0 bases removed from V and 0 bases from J, the gap between germline ends came to 6 bases. Looked up from germline, CDR1 is MGHRA and CDR2 is YSYEKL. The CDR3 loop spans 16 amino acids. The CDR3 loop reads CASSQEESSYNSPLHF. The CDR3 bases are TGCGCCAGCAGCCAAGAGGAGAGCTCCTATAATTCACCCCTCCACTTT.

This clonotype was seen repeatedly, ten times or more. The chain has TRBV14 and TRBJ2-7; weak D call: TRBD1 (6 bases). Trimming removed 0 bases from V and 5 bases from J, with 17 bases in between. The germline V gene encodes CDR1 SGHDN and CDR2 FVKESK. CDR3 length: 16 amino acids. CDR3 bases: TGTGCCAGCAGCCAAGAACTGGGGGCTTATTCCCACGAGCAGTACTTC. This codes for CASSQELGAYSHEQYF. Using reference TRBV14 and TRBJ2-7 for the parts outside the CDR3, the full variable domain is EAGVTQFPSHSVIEKGQTVTLRCDPISGHDNLYWYRRVMGKEIKFLLHFVKESKQDESGMPNNRFLAERTGGTYSTLKVQPAELEDSGVYFCASSQELGAYSHEQYFGPGTRLTVT.

In DNA form, the CDR3 reads TGCGCCAGCAGCGCGGGACAGGGGCTCTATGGCTACACCTTC. Its translation is CASSAGQGLYGYTF. The chain links TRBV5-1 to TRBJ1-2, with 10 bases lining up with TRBD1. The CDR3 spans 14 residues. CDR1 and CDR2 (germline): SGHRS, YFSETQ. The J segment lost 4 bases and the V segment lost 4 bases, leaving 4 bases of the junction unmatched.

This chain links TRBV11-2 with TRBJ2-6; no clear D gene. Germline V gene sequence: CDR1 SGHAT, CDR2 FQNNGV. CDR3 length: 17 residues. The germline V and J ends were trimmed by 5 bases and 0 bases, with 14 bases remaining between them. CDR3 loop: CASSAIDQSSGANVLTF. CDR3 sequence (DNA): TGTGCCAGCAGCGCGATAGACCAGAGCTCTGGGGCCAACGTCCTGACTTTC.

A remark on this clonotype: This may come from a read error, since a much larger clone is one base off. J is TRBJ1-1 and V is TRBV13; tentative D call: TRBD1 (5 bases). Trimming cost V 7 bases and J 6 bases, with 15 bases left between them. Per the germline V gene, CDR1 is PRHDT and CDR2 is FYEKMQ (reference sequence). The CDR3 is 13 amino acids. CDR3 bases: TGTGCCAGCAACGGCCGAGGGGTGGCTGAAGCTTTCTTT. Protein: CASNGRGVAEAFF.

This clonotype was observed a few times. The chain recombines TRBV4-3 with TRBJ1-5; D is perhaps TRBD1 (6 bases). V dropped 0 bases and J dropped 5 bases, with 11 bases sitting between them. CDR1 LGHNA and CDR2 YSLEER come from the germline V gene. The CDR3 length is 15 residues. CDR3 residues: CASSQDTGRYQPQHF. The CDR3 DNA reads TGCGCCAGCAGCCAAGATACAGGGCGATATCAGCCCCAGCATTTT.

This clonotype occurred many times. The DNA of the CDR3 is TGTGCCAGCACGGGTGCGGGCCAAGAGACCCAGTACTTC. Amino acid sequence: CASTGAGQETQYF. This sequence joins TRBV12-3 or TRBV12-4 and TRBJ2-5; perhaps TRBD2 as D (5 bases). The V end was cut by 7 bases, the J end by 1 base, with 10 bases between. The length of the CDR3 is 13 residues.

This clonotype has at least ten counts. The chain has TRBV2 and TRBJ1-1, with TRBD1 identical over 7 bases. The CDR3 covers 14 residues. The trim removed 2 bases at V and 0 bases at J, leaving 0 bases unmatched. CDR1 is SNHLY, CDR2 FYNNEI, per germline. DNA for the CDR3: TGTGCCAGCAGTGAAACAGGGGTGAACACTGAAGCTTTCTTT. Its translation is CASSETGVNTEAFF. Filled out from reference TRBV2 and TRBJ1-1, the complete variable domain reads EPEVTQTPSHQVTQMGQEVILRCVPISNHLYFYWYRQILGQKVEFLVSFYNNEISEKSEIFDDQFSVERPDGSNFTLKIRSTKLEDSAMYFCASSETGVNTEAFFGQGTRLTVV.

In this sample, this clonotype turned up many times. The J gene is TRBJ2-5, the V gene TRBV29-1; D is uncertain. Trimming stripped 4 bases from V and 11 bases from J, with 20 bases between. Germline lookup yields CDR1 SQVTM and CDR2 ANQGSEA. The length of the CDR3 is 13 residues. CDR3: CSVGRRDHLSQYF. CDR3 sequence (DNA): TGCAGCGTTGGTAGGAGAGACCATCTATCTCAGTACTTC.

The table lists this clonotype with a few counts. The CDR3 bases are TGCGCCAGCAGCCAATCGGGACAGGGATTTCAGGAGACCCAGTACTTC. Its translation is CASSQSGQGFQETQYF. The chain combines TRBV10-2 with TRBJ2-5; 9 nucleotides align to TRBD1. The V segment lost 6 bases and the J segment 5 bases; nucleotides outside the gene matches: 13. Germline CDR1 WSHSY, CDR2 SAAADI. The CDR3 extends over 16 amino acids.